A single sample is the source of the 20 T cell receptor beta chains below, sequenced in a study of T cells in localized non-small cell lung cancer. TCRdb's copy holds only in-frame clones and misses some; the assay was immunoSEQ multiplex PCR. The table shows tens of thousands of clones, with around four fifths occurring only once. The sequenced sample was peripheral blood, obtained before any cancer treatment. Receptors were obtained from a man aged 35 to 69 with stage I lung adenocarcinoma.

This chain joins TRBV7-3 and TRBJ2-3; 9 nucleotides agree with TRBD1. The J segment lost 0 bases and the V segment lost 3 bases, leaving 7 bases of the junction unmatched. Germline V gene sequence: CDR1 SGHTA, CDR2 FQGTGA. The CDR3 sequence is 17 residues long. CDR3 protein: CASSFYRGLGSTDTQYF. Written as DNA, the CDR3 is TGTGCCAGCAGCTTCTACAGGGGGCTCGGGAGCACAGATACGCAGTATTTT.

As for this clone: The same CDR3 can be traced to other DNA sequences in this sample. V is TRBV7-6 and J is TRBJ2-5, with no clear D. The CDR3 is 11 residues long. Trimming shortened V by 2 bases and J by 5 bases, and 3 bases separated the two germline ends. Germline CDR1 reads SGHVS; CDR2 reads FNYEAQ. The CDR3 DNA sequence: TGTGCCAGCAGCTTAAAGGAGACCCAGTACTTC. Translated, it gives CASSLKETQYF.

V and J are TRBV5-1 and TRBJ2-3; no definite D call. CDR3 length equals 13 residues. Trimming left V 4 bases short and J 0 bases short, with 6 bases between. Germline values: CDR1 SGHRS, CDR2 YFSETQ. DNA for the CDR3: TGCGCCAGCAGCCACGACAGCACAGATACGCAGTATTTT. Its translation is CASSHDSTDTQYF.

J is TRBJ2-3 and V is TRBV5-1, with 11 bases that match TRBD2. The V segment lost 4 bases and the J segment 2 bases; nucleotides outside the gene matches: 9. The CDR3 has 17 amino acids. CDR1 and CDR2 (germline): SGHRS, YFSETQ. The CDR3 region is CASSAGGTSGNTDTQYF. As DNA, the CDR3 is TGCGCCAGCAGCGCGGGAGGGACTAGCGGAAACACAGATACGCAGTATTTT. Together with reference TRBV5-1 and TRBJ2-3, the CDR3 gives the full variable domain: KAGVTQTPRYLIKTRGQQVTLSCSPISGHRSVSWYQQTPGQGLQFLFEYFSETQRNKGNFPGRFSGRQFSNSRSEMNVSTLELGDSALYLCASSAGGTSGNTDTQYFGPGTRLTVL.

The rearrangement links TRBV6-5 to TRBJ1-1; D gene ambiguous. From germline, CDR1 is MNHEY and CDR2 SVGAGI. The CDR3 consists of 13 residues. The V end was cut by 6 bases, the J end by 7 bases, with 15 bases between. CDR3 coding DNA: TGTGCCAGCAGGCGCCAGGAGGGCAGTGAAGCTTTCTTT. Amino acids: CASRRQEGSEAFF.

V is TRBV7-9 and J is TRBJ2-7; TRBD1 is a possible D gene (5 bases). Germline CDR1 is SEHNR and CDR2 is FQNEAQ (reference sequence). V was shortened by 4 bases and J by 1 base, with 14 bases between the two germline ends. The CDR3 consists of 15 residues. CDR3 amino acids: CASSYQGLQSYEQYF. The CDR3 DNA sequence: TGTGCCAGCAGCTACCAGGGTCTCCAGTCCTACGAGCAGTACTTC. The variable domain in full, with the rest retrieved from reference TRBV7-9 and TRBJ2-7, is DTGVSQNPRHKITKRGQNVTFRCDPISEHNRLYWYRQTLGQGPEFLTYFQNEAQLEKSRLLSDRFSAERPKGSFSTLEIQRTEQGDSAMYLCASSYQGLQSYEQYFGPGTRLTVT.

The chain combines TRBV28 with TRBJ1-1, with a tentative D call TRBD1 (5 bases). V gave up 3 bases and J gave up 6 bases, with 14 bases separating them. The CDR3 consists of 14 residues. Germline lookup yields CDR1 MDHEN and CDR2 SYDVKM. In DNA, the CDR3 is TGTGCCAGCAGTTTGAGGGGAGAGTTCGCTGAAGCTTTCTTT. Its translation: CASSLRGEFAEAFF.

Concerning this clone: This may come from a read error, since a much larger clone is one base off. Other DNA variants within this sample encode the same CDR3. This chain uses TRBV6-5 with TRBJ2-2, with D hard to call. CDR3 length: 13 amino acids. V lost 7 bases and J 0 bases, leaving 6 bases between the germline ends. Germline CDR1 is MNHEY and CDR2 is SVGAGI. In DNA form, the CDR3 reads TGTGCCAGCACCCCCCCGAACACCGGGGAGCTGTTTTTT. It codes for CASTPPNTGELFF.

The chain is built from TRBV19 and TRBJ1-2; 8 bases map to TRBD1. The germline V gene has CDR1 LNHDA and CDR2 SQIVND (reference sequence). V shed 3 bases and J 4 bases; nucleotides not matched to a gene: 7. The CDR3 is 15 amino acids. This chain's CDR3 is CASSITGTGPYGYTF. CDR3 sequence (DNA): TGTGCCAGTAGTATCACCGGGACAGGACCCTATGGCTACACCTTC.

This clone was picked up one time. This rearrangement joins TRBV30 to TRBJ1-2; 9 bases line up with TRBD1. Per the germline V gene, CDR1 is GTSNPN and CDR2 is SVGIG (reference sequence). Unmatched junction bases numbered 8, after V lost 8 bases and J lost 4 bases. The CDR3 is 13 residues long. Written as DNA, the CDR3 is TGTGCCCGAGGGACAGGGAGTGGCTATGGCTACACCTTC. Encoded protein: CARGTGSGYGYTF. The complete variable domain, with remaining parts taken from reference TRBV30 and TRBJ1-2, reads SQTIHQWPATLVQPVGSPLSLECTVEGTSNPNLYWYRQAAGRGLQLLFYSVGIGQISSEVPQNLSASRPQDRQFILSSKKLLLSDSGFYLCARGTGSGYGYTFGSGTRLTVV.

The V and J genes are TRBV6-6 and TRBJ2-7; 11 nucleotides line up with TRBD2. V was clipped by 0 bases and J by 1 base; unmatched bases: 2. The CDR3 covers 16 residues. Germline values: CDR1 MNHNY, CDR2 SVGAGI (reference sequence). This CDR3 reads CASSYSASGGSYEQYF. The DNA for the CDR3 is TGTGCCAGCAGTTACTCGGCTAGCGGGGGGTCCTACGAGCAGTACTTC.

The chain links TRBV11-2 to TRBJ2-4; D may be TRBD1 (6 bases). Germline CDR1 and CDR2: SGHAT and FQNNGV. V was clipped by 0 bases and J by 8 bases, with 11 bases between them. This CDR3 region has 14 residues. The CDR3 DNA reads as TGTGCCAGCAGCTTAGACGGGACACGTTACATTCAGTACTTC. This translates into CASSLDGTRYIQYF. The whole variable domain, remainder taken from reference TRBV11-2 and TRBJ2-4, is EAGVAQSPRYKIIEKRQSVAFWCNPISGHATLYWYQQILGQGPKLLIQFQNNGVVDDSQLPKDRFSAERLKGVDSTLKIQPAKLEDSAVYLCASSLDGTRYIQYFGAGTRLSVL.

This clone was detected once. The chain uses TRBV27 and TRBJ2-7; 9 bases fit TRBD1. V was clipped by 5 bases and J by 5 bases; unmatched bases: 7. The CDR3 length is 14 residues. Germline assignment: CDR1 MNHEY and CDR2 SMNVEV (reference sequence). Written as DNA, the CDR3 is TGTGCCAGCAGTACGCGGACAGGGGATAACGAGCAGTACTTC. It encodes CASSTRTGDNEQYF.

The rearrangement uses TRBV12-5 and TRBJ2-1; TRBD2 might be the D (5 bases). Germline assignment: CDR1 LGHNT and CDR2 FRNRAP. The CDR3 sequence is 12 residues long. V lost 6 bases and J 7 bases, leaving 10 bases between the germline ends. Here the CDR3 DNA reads TGTGCTAGTGGCCAACTAGGAAATGAGCAGTTCTTC. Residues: CASGQLGNEQFF.

The CDR3 protein is CASSLVLGNTEAFF. DNA for the CDR3: TGTGCCAGCAGCTTGGTCCTTGGGAACACTGAAGCTTTCTTT. The chain has TRBV5-6 and TRBJ1-1; no clear D gene. The V end was cut by 0 bases, the J end by 1 base, with 7 bases between. Germline V gene sequence: CDR1 SGHDT, CDR2 YYEEEE. CDR3 length: 14 amino acids.

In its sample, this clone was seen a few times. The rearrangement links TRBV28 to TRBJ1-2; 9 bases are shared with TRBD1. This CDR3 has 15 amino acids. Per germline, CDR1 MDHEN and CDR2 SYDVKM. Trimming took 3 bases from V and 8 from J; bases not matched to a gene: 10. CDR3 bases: TGTGCCAGCAGTTTTATTAACGAACAGGGGGCGGGCTACACCTTC. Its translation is CASSFINEQGAGYTF.

The chain's CDR3 is CASSLLSEAFF. The CDR3 region has the DNA TGTGCCAGCAGCTTGTTGAGTGAAGCTTTCTTT. The chain combines TRBV7-8 with TRBJ1-1; D remains unclear. Trimming took off 3 bases at V and 7 bases at J, with 6 bases between the two ends. CDR1 and CDR2 (germline): SGHVS, FQNEAQ. The CDR3 runs to 11 residues.

CDR3 coding DNA: TGTGCCACCAGTGGGGGTAACTATGGCTACACCTTC. Its translation: CATSGGNYGYTF. The gene calls are TRBV15 and TRBJ1-2; a weak D match, TRBD1 (5 bases). Trimming stripped 6 bases from V and 1 base from J, with 6 bases between. Germline loops: CDR1 LNHNV, CDR2 YYDKDF (reference sequence). CDR3 length: 12 amino acids.

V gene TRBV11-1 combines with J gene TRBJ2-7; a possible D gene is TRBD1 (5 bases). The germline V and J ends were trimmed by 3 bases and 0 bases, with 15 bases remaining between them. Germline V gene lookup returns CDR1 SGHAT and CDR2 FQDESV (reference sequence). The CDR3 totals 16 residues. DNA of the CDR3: TGTGCCAGCAGCTTCCATCCCCCAGGGTTCTCCTACGAGCAGTACTTC. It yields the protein CASSFHPPGFSYEQYF.

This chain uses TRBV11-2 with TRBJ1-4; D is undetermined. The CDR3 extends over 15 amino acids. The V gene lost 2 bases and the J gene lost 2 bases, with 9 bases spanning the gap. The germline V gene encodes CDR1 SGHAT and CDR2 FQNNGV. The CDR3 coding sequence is TGTGCCAGCAGCTTACCTGGGAACACTAATGAAAAACTGTTTTTT. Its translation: CASSLPGNTNEKLFF.